This record covers a single T cell receptor beta chain. No antigen is known for it. Base qualities are not provided; no much larger clone lies one nucleotide away. This specimen belongs to a study of blood T cell repertoires in COVID-19 (dated by TCRdb to about 2020). Concerning the study at large: Collaborator samples came from the United States, Italy and Spain and covered acute and convalescent phases of COVID-19. The prospective study material was composed of cDNA or gDNA derived from T cells, B-cell-depleted T cells, or PBMCs. Deeply sampled blood TCRbeta repertoires from subjects exposed to, actively infected with, or recovered from COVID-19 were included in the dataset. A freely available public database, intended as a resource for researchers studying the immune response to SARS-CoV-2, is where the repertoires were released. Samples were obtained from the ongoing ImmuneRACE study (first 160 participants) and from over 1,000 subjects provided by 6 global collaborators. A de-identified subject ID, COVID-19 status, age in years and sex were almost always included in the sample metadata. Where HLA class I and class II types were available, the types were taken from metadata supplied by the sample provider, not from assay-based typing. General study outcomes and caveats: How much clinical and demographic metadata was included differed by source and by participant, and the metadata was provided uncurated.

Collaborating institutions collected whole blood in K2EDTA tubes following their own protocols. Collaborator samples were shipped for TCRbeta analysis as frozen whole blood, isolated PBMCs, or DNA extracted from either sample type. Trimming removed 4 bases from V and 0 bases from J, leaving 15 bases between the germline ends. Including the terminal cysteine and phenylalanine, the CDR3 comprises 16 residues. The retained sequence is limited to the CDR3, 48 bases, with the frame set at the first base. Taken from the germline V gene, the CDR1 and CDR2 loops are SGDLS and YYNGEE. TCRbeta CDR3 regions were amplified from genomic DNA by means of the immunoSEQ Assay, a bias-controlled multiplex PCR. The paper's data handling went like this. The number of nucleated cells in each sample was estimated from the amplification of reference gene primers within the assay. To quantify the absolute abundance of each unique TCRbeta CDR3 rearrangement, sequence reads were collapsed and filtered. For each sample, productive Simpson clonality was calculated as the square root of Simpson's diversity index across productive rearrangements. TCRdb limited this immuneACCESS table to in-frame rearrangements with V and J called. A share of clones is missing; checked studies link under half to unresolved V genes, and the rest is unexplained. V and J calls and clone size are given by that table; D and trimming were obtained from the DNA. The sample table contains 55,000 to 80,000 clones; only one count was recorded for about 88% of them. Approximately 0.93% of the sample is taken by the ten largest.

The sequencing input was peripheral blood. The V and J genes are TRBV9 and TRBJ2-3, with the D gene not confidently named. This receptor was taken from a man in his 70s with acute or convalescent COVID-19. In nucleotide form, the sequence is TGTGCCAGCAGCCGTAGCTCCCTTACTAGCACAGATACGCAGTATTTT. Its translation is CASSRSSLTSTDTQYF.